This TCR beta chain was sequenced in a study of blood T cells in healthy people across ages. A minimum of 6.5 million PBMCs was isolated per sample. This clonotype turned up a few times. Sample-barcoded 5' priming and a J-beta primer mix drove a second PCR of roughly 7 to 11 cycles. TCRdb re-called the 5' RACE reads with MiXCR, one entry per CDR3 protein. The sample holds more than 800,000 distinct CDR3 sequences, 29% seen once. From germline, CDR1 is GTSNPN and CDR2 SVGIG (reference sequence). Trimming removed 5 bases from V and 3 bases from J; junction bases left unmatched: 4. The CDR3 runs 12 residues.

The sequenced material came from blood. The TCR originated in a woman of 80 years or more in good health. The chain couples TRBV30 to TRBJ2-7; TRBD1 matches at 7 bases. CDR3 sequence (DNA): TGTGCCTGGGGGGGACAGAACTACGAGCAGTACTTC. Protein product: CAWGGQNYEQYF.